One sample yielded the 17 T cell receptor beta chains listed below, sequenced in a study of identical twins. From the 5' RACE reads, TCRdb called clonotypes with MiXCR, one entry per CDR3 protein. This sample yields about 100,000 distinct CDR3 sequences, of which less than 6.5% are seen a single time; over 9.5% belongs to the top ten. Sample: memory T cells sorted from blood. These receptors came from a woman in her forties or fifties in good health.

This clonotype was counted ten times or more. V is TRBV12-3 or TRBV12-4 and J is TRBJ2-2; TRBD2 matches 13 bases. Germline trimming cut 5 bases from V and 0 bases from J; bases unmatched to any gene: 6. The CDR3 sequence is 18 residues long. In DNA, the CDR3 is TGTGCCAGCAGTCCTGGACTAGCGGGAGCTTCGAACACCGGGGAGCTGTTTTTT. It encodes CASSPGLAGASNTGELFF.

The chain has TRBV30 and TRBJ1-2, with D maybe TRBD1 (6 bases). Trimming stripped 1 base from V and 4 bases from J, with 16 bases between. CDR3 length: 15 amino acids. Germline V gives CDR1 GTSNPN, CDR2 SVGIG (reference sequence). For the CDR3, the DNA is TGTGCCTGGAGTGCGCCGGGGGGAGGGGGCTATGGCTACACCTTC. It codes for CAWSAPGGGGYGYTF. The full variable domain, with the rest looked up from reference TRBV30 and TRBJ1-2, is SQTIHQWPATLVQPVGSPLSLECTVEGTSNPNLYWYRQAAGRGLQLLFYSVGIGQISSEVPQNLSASRPQDRQFILSSKKLLLSDSGFYLCAWSAPGGGGYGYTFGSGTRLTVV.

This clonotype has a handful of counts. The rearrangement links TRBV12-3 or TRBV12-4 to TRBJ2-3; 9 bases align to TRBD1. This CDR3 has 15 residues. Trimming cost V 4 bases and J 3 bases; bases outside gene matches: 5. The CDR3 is CASSWGQGMTDTQYF. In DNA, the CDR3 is TGTGCCAGCAGTTGGGGACAGGGAATGACAGATACGCAGTATTTT.

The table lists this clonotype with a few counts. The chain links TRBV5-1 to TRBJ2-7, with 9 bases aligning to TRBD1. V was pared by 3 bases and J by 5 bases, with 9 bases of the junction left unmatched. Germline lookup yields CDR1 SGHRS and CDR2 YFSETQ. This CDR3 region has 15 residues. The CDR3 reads CASSYRGQGSHEQYF. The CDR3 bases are TGCGCCAGCAGCTACCGTGGACAGGGGTCCCACGAGCAGTACTTC.

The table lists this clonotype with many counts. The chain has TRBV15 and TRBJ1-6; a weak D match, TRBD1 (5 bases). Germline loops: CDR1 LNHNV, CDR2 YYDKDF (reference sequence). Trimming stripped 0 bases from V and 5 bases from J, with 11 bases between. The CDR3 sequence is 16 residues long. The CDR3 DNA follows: TGTGCCACCAGCAGAGACCTGGACACTGATAATTCACCCCTCCACTTT. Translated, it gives CATSRDLDTDNSPLHF.

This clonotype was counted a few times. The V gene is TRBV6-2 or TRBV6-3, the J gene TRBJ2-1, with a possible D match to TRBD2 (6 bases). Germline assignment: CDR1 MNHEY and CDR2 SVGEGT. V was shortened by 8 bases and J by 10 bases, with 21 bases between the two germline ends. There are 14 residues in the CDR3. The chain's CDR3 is CASAPGGMGGEQFF. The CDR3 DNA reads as TGTGCCAGCGCACCCGGGGGAATGGGAGGCGAGCAGTTCTTC.

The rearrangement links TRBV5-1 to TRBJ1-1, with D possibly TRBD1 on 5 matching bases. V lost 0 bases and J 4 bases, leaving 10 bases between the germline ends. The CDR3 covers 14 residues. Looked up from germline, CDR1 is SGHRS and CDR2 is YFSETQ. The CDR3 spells CASSLARVGTEAFF. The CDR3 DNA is TGCGCCAGCAGCTTGGCCAGGGTAGGCACTGAAGCTTTCTTT.

The CDR3: CASSMASGDYEQYV. Here the CDR3 DNA reads TGTGCCAGTAGTATGGCTAGCGGGGACTACGAGCAGTACGTC. The chain combines TRBV19 with TRBJ2-7, with 9 bases that match TRBD2. The CDR3 extends over 14 amino acids. The V and J ends lost 3 bases and 3 bases, in that order; junction bases with no gene match: 3. Germline values: CDR1 LNHDA, CDR2 SQIVND (reference sequence).

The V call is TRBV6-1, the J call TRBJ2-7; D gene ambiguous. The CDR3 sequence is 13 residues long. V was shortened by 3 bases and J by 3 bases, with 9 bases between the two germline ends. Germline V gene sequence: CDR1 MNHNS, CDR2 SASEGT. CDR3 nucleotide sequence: TGTGCCAGCAGTGACCAGGCCTTCTACGAGCAGTACGTC. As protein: CASSDQAFYEQYV.

The CDR3 sequence is CASSLGLAGGRYNEQFF. The CDR3 DNA is TGTGCCAGCTCACTCGGACTAGCGGGAGGGCGCTACAATGAGCAGTTCTTC. The V and J genes are TRBV18 and TRBJ2-1, with 15 bases that match TRBD2. The germline V gene has CDR1 KGHSH and CDR2 LQKENI. V shed 4 bases and J 3 bases; nucleotides not matched to a gene: 4. The CDR3 covers 17 residues.

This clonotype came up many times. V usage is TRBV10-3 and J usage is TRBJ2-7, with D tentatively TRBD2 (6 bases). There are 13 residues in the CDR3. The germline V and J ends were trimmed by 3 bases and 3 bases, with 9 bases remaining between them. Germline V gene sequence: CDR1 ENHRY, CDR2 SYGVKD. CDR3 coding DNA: TGTGCCATCAGTGATTTCGGGAGCTACGAGCAGTACGTC. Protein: CAISDFGSYEQYV.

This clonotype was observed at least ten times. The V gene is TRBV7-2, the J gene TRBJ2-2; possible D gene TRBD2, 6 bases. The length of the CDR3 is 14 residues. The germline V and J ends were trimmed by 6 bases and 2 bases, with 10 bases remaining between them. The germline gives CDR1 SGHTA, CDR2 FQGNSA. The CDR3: CASREGFNTGELFF. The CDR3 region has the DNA TGTGCCAGCAGGGAGGGGTTCAACACCGGGGAGCTGTTTTTT. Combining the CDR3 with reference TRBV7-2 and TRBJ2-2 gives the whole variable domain GAGVSQSPSNKVTEKGKDVELRCDPISGHTALYWYRQSLGQGLEFLIYFQGNSAPDKSGLPSDRFSAERTGGSVSTLTIQRTQQEDSAVYLCASREGFNTGELFFGEGSRLTVL.

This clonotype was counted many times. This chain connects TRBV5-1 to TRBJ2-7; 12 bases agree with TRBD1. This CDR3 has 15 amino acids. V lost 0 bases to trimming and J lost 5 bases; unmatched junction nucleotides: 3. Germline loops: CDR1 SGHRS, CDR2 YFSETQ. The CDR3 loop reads CASSLEGTGGHEQYF. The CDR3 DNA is TGCGCCAGCAGCTTGGAGGGGACAGGGGGCCACGAGCAGTACTTC.

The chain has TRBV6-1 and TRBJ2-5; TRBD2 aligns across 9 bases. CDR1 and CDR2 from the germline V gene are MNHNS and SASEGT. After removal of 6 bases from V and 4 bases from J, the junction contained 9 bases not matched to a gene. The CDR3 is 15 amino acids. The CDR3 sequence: CASRTSGTPSETQYF. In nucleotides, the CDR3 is TGTGCCAGCAGGACTAGCGGTACCCCTTCAGAGACCCAGTACTTC.

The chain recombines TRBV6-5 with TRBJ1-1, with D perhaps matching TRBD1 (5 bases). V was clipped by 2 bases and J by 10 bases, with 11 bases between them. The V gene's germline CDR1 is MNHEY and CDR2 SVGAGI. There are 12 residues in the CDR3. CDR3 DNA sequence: TGTGCCAGCAGTTACCGGGGGTTGGCAGCTTTCTTT. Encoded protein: CASSYRGLAAFF.

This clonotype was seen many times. The DNA for the CDR3 is TGTGCCAGCAGGGGGACTGTCGGCGGGGAGCTGTTTTTT. Its translation: CASRGTVGGELFF. The chain uses TRBV12-3 or TRBV12-4 and TRBJ2-2; perhaps TRBD2 as D (6 bases). The CDR3 has 13 residues. V was clipped by 6 bases and J by 7 bases, with 12 bases between them.

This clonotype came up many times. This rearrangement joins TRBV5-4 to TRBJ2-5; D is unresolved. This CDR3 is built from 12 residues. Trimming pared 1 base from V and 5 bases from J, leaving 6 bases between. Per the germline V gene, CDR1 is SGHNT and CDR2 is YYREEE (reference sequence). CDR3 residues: CASSLPAETQYF. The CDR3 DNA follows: TGTGCCAGCAGCTTGCCTGCTGAGACCCAGTACTTC.